These 27 T cell receptor beta chains came from one sample sequenced in a study of beta chain features in type 1 diabetes. The sequenced template was cDNA made from the entire isolated RNA. This table comes from immunoSEQ multiplex PCR, and its TCRdb copy is limited to in-frame clones, with some not included. Of under 50,000 clones detected, around 50% appear once; the ten largest clones hold roughly 2%. Sequencing used Tregs from blood. Source of these receptors: a woman between 18 and 29 years old in good health.

This chain links TRBV6-5 with TRBJ1-1, with unresolved D. The V gene lost 5 bases and the J gene lost 0 bases, with 10 bases spanning the gap. This CDR3 spans 14 amino acids. Germline lookup yields CDR1 MNHEY and CDR2 SVGAGI. The CDR3 sequence: CASSQRWLNTEAFF. DNA for the CDR3: TGTGCCAGCAGTCAACGGTGGTTGAACACTGAAGCTTTCTTT.

This clone was counted only a few times. The V gene is TRBV27, the J gene TRBJ2-1; TRBD1 might be the D (8 bases). The CDR3 totals 15 residues. The germline V gene encodes CDR1 MNHEY and CDR2 SMNVEV (reference sequence). V was shortened by 7 bases and J by 9 bases, with 22 bases between the two germline ends. CDR3 amino acids: CASNPRTGRGTEQFF. The CDR3 DNA follows: TGTGCCAGCAACCCTCGGACAGGGAGGGGTACTGAGCAGTTCTTC.

This clone was detected only a few times. The chain uses TRBV29-1 and TRBJ1-1; the D is unclear. The V end lost 6 bases, the J end lost 4 bases, and 12 bases lay between the germline ends. In germline, CDR1 is SQVTM, CDR2 ANQGSEA. This CDR3 is built from 12 residues. This CDR3 reads CSVYGRGTEAFF. The CDR3 DNA reads TGCAGCGTCTACGGGCGGGGCACTGAAGCTTTCTTT. The full variable domain, with the rest looked up from reference TRBV29-1 and TRBJ1-1, is SAVISQKPSRDICQRGTSLTIQCQVDSQVTMMFWYRQQPGQSLTLIATANQGSEATYESGFVIDKFPISRPNLTFSTLTVSNMSPEDSSIYLCSVYGRGTEAFFGQGTRLTVV.

This clone was counted between two and nine times. The chain uses TRBV7-3 and TRBJ2-1, with D possibly TRBD2 on 6 matching bases. The V and J ends lost 8 bases and 5 bases respectively, with 13 bases between them. This CDR3 is built from 13 residues. From germline, CDR1 is SGHTA and CDR2 FQGTGA. CDR3 amino acids: CASRSGGDNEQFF. CDR3 bases: TGTGCCAGCCGCTCGGGCGGGGACAATGAGCAGTTCTTC.

The J gene is TRBJ1-4, the V gene TRBV28; TRBD1 is a possible D gene (6 bases). This CDR3 has 13 residues. Germline CDR1 is MDHEN and CDR2 is SYDVKM. Trimming shortened V by 5 bases and J by 4 bases, and 8 bases separated the two germline ends. The CDR3 nucleotides read TGTGCCAGCAGTGGACAGTTTAATGAAAAACTGTTTTTT. This translates into CASSGQFNEKLFF. Looking up the rest from reference TRBV28 and TRBJ1-4 gives the full variable domain: DVKVTQSSRYLVKRTGEKVFLECVQDMDHENMFWYRQDPGLGLRLIYFSYDVKMKEKGDIPEGYSVSREKKERFSLILESASTNQTSMYLCASSGQFNEKLFFGSGTQLSVL.

V gene TRBV11-2 combines with J gene TRBJ2-5, with 12 bases lining up with TRBD2. The CDR3 has 14 amino acids. Trimming at V came to 2 bases and at J to 5 bases, leaving 0 bases not matched to a gene. The germline V gene encodes CDR1 SGHAT and CDR2 FQNNGV. CDR3 coding DNA: TGTGCCAGCAGCTTACTAGCGGGAGGGGAGACCCAGTACTTC. Translating gives CASSLLAGGETQYF. Together with reference TRBV11-2 and TRBJ2-5, the CDR3 gives the full variable domain: EAGVAQSPRYKIIEKRQSVAFWCNPISGHATLYWYQQILGQGPKLLIQFQNNGVVDDSQLPKDRFSAERLKGVDSTLKIQPAKLEDSAVYLCASSLLAGGETQYFGPGTRLLVL.

The rearrangement links TRBV7-3 to TRBJ2-2; a possible D gene is TRBD2 (6 bases). Germline V gene lookup returns CDR1 SGHTA and CDR2 FQGTGA. The CDR3 has 18 residues. V lost 0 bases and J lost 1, with 15 bases in between. DNA for the CDR3: TGTGCCAGCAGCTTAACCCACGAGCGGGCCTTGAACACCGGGGAGCTGTTTTTT. This gives the protein CASSLTHERALNTGELFF.

The chain joins TRBV6-1 to TRBJ2-5; D may be TRBD2 (7 bases). CDR1 is MNHNS, CDR2 SASEGT, per germline. This CDR3 comprises 13 residues. The V and J ends lost 6 bases and 5 bases respectively, with 13 bases between them. CDR3 DNA: TGTGCCAGCAGCCCCAGGGGAGGGGAGACCCAGTACTTC. As protein: CASSPRGGETQYF.

The chain joins TRBV6-1 to TRBJ2-2; 7 bases match TRBD1. Per germline, CDR1 MNHNS and CDR2 SASEGT. This CDR3 contains 14 residues. Trimming cost V 5 bases and J 3 bases; bases outside gene matches: 3. The CDR3 nucleotides are TGTGCCAGCAGTCTGGGGACAGACACCGGGGAGCTGTTTTTT. It codes for CASSLGTDTGELFF.

The V call is TRBV7-2, the J call TRBJ2-7, with 8 bases lining up with TRBD2. The CDR3 has 14 amino acids. The V gene's germline CDR1 is SGHTA and CDR2 FQGNSA. Unmatched junction bases numbered 8, after V lost 1 base and J lost 9 bases. The CDR3 is CASSLVAGSSGQYF. The DNA for the CDR3 is TGTGCCAGCAGCTTAGTAGCGGGAAGTTCAGGGCAGTACTTC.

The J gene is TRBJ2-1, the V gene TRBV29-1, with D unresolved. V was cut by 0 bases and J by 3 bases, with 9 bases left in between. The CDR3 has 14 amino acids. The germline V gene has CDR1 SQVTM and CDR2 ANQGSEA. The CDR3 loop is CSVEERHSYNEQFF. Here the CDR3 DNA reads TGCAGCGTTGAAGAGCGACATAGCTACAATGAGCAGTTCTTC.

Only a few counts were recorded for this clone. The CDR3 coding sequence is TGTGCCAGCATGACTAGCGGAGGGTGGGGATTCTACAATGAGCAGTTCTTC. Protein sequence: CASMTSGGWGFYNEQFF. The V and J genes are TRBV7-2 and TRBJ2-1, with TRBD2 identical over 9 bases. J gave up 3 bases and V 7 bases, and 13 bases lay outside the gene matches. The germline V gene encodes CDR1 SGHTA and CDR2 FQGNSA. The CDR3 runs 17 residues. The complete variable domain, with remaining parts taken from reference TRBV7-2 and TRBJ2-1, reads GAGVSQSPSNKVTEKGKDVELRCDPISGHTALYWYRQSLGQGLEFLIYFQGNSAPDKSGLPSDRFSAERTGGSVSTLTIQRTQQEDSAVYLCASMTSGGWGFYNEQFFGPGTRLTVL.

A single count supports this clone. The V gene is TRBV6-6, the J gene TRBJ1-1; unclear D gene. V lost 2 bases to trimming and J lost 4 bases, with 8 bases between them. The CDR3 is 13 amino acids. CDR1 and CDR2 (germline): MNHNY, SVGAGI (reference sequence). The DNA for the CDR3 is TGTGCCAGCAGTTACGAGGCCGGCACTGAAGCTTTCTTT. Translated, it gives CASSYEAGTEAFF.

This clone came up a few times. J is TRBJ2-1 and V is TRBV6-1, with D perhaps matching TRBD1 (6 bases). The CDR3 is 14 amino acids. Trimming stripped 6 bases from V and 8 bases from J, with 17 bases between. CDR1 is MNHNS, CDR2 SASEGT, per germline. CDR3 region: CASRGARVRDEQFF. The DNA of the CDR3 is TGTGCCAGCAGGGGGGCGCGGGTAAGGGATGAGCAGTTCTTC.

This clone has a handful of counts. The V and J genes are TRBV13 and TRBJ1-1; TRBD1 aligns across 7 bases. The germline CDR1 and CDR2 sequences are PRHDT and FYEKMQ (reference sequence). The J segment lost 3 bases and the V segment lost 6 bases, leaving 10 bases of the junction unmatched. The CDR3 runs 15 residues. The CDR3, as DNA: TGTGCCAGCAGACCGACAGGGTGGGGTGACACTGAAGCTTTCTTT. This codes for CASRPTGWGDTEAFF.

J is TRBJ2-3 and V is TRBV7-9; TRBD2 might be the D (6 bases). There are 14 residues in the CDR3. Trimming cost V 5 bases and J 7 bases, with 16 bases left between them. The germline CDR1 and CDR2 sequences are SEHNR and FQNEAQ (reference sequence). The CDR3 protein is CASSLSTRANTQYF. The CDR3 DNA reads as TGTGCCAGCAGCCTTTCGACTAGGGCCAATACGCAGTATTTT. Combining the CDR3 with reference TRBV7-9 and TRBJ2-3 gives the whole variable domain DTGVSQNPRHKITKRGQNVTFRCDPISEHNRLYWYRQTLGQGPEFLTYFQNEAQLEKSRLLSDRFSAERPKGSFSTLEIQRTEQGDSAMYLCASSLSTRANTQYFGPGTRLTVL.

This sequence joins TRBV7-6 and TRBJ2-3; 8 bases align to TRBD1. V gave up 3 bases and J gave up 4 bases; unmatched junction bases: 6. The CDR3 has 15 residues. From germline, CDR1 is SGHVS and CDR2 FNYEAQ. CDR3 sequence: CASSFGQGVADTQYF. The CDR3 bases are TGTGCCAGCAGCTTCGGACAGGGTGTTGCAGATACGCAGTATTTT.

The table lists this clone with a few counts. The chain carries TRBV7-2 and TRBJ1-1; 8 bases align to TRBD1. The V gene end was trimmed by 6 bases and the J gene end by 3 bases; junction bases not matched to a gene: 3. The germline gives CDR1 SGHTA, CDR2 FQGNSA. The CDR3 runs to 13 residues. CDR3 in amino acids: CASREQGDTEAFF. Written as DNA, the CDR3 is TGTGCCAGCAGGGAACAGGGGGACACTGAAGCTTTCTTT.

The chain couples TRBV5-1 to TRBJ2-5; 10 bases map to TRBD1. Trimming took 0 bases from V and 1 from J; bases not matched to a gene: 6. Germline values: CDR1 SGHRS, CDR2 YFSETQ. The CDR3 is 17 amino acids. CDR3 sequence reads: CASSLGVTGGPQETQYF. The CDR3 nucleotides read TGCGCCAGCAGCTTGGGGGTGACAGGGGGCCCCCAAGAGACCCAGTACTTC.

The chain links TRBV11-2 to TRBJ1-2, with D uncertain. The V and J ends lost 4 bases and 5 bases respectively, with 20 bases between them. The CDR3 is 16 residues long. Germline CDR1 reads SGHAT; CDR2 reads FQNNGV. As DNA, the CDR3 is TGTGCCAGCAGCTCCTTCCCAGAGGGTCTCACTTATGGCTACACCTTC. As protein: CASSSFPEGLTYGYTF.

This clone was seen a few times. The chain employs TRBV9 and TRBJ2-7, with D uncertain. The germline V gene encodes CDR1 SGDLS and CDR2 YYNGEE. CDR3 length equals 14 residues. Trimming left V 0 bases short and J 0 bases short, with 7 bases between. CDR3 region: CASSVEQYSYEQYF. Written as DNA, the CDR3 is TGTGCCAGCAGCGTAGAACAGTACTCCTACGAGCAGTACTTC.

This chain joins TRBV6-5 and TRBJ1-4; 11 positions match TRBD1. This CDR3 contains 15 residues. CDR1 is MNHEY and CDR2 is SVGAGI in the germline V gene. V gave up 5 bases and J gave up 7 bases; unmatched junction bases: 6. In nucleotides, the CDR3 is TGTGCCAGCAGTCTTGGGACAGGGGGGGGTGAAAAACTGTTTTTT. Residues: CASSLGTGGGEKLFF.

There are a few counts of this clone. The chain recombines TRBV7-9 with TRBJ1-2; weak D call: TRBD1 (6 bases). V dropped 5 bases and J dropped 5 bases, with 21 bases sitting between them. Germline CDR1 reads SEHNR; CDR2 reads FQNEAQ (reference sequence). The CDR3 length is 16 residues. Here the CDR3 reads CASSLDLTGIGYGYTF. The CDR3 DNA sequence: TGTGCCAGCAGCCTAGACCTTACAGGGATAGGGTATGGCTACACCTTC.

This clone was counted a few times. This chain connects TRBV5-1 to TRBJ2-1, with D possibly being TRBD2 (6 bases). The germline V gene has CDR1 SGHRS and CDR2 YFSETQ. The CDR3 sequence is 12 residues long. Trimming shortened V by 4 bases and J by 8 bases, and 10 bases separated the two germline ends. In DNA, the CDR3 is TGCGCCAGCAGCCCGCCGGGAGATGAGCAGTTCTTC. As protein: CASSPPGDEQFF. Filled out from reference TRBV5-1 and TRBJ2-1, the complete variable domain reads KAGVTQTPRYLIKTRGQQVTLSCSPISGHRSVSWYQQTPGQGLQFLFEYFSETQRNKGNFPGRFSGRQFSNSRSEMNVSTLELGDSALYLCASSPPGDEQFFGPGTRLTVL.

The CDR3 loop is CASSQVSAGRGNYGYTF. CDR3 in DNA: TGTGCCAGCAGCCAAGTTTCAGCGGGCCGGGGGAACTATGGCTACACCTTC. The gene calls are TRBV4-2 and TRBJ1-2, with D perhaps TRBD1 (5 bases). V was pared by 1 base and J by 2 bases, with 17 bases between. CDR1 is LGHNA and CDR2 is YNFKEQ in the germline V gene. The CDR3 has 17 residues.

CDR3 region: CAISGDIATDTQYF. CDR3 bases: TGTGCCATCAGTGGGGACATAGCCACAGATACGCAGTATTTT. The chain couples TRBV10-3 to TRBJ2-3, with D possibly TRBD1 on 6 matching bases. This CDR3 comprises 14 residues. Germline V gene data show CDR1 as ENHRY and CDR2 as SYGVKD. Trimming left V 4 bases short and J 2 bases short, with 10 bases between.

V and J are TRBV7-8 and TRBJ2-7; 8 bases match TRBD2. The CDR3 length is 14 residues. V lost 8 bases, J lost 5 bases, and 11 bases stayed unmatched. CDR1 SGHVS and CDR2 FQNEAQ come from the germline V gene. CDR3 bases: TGTGCCAGCGTCTCGGGGACTAGTGCCCACGAGCAGTACTTC. Translated: CASVSGTSAHEQYF.